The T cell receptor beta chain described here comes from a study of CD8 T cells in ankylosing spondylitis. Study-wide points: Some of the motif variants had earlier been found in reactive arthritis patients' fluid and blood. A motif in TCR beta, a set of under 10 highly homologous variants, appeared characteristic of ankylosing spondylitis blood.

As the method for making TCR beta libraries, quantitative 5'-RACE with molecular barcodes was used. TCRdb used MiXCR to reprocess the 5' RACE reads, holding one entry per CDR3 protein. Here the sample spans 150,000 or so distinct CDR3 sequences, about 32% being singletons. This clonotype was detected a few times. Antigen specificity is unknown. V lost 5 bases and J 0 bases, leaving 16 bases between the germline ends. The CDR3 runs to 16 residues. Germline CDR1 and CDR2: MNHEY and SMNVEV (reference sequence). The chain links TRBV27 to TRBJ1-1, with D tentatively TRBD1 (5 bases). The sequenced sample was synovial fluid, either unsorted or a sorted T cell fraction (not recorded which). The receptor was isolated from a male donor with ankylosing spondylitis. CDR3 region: CASSLTPAGVNTEAFF. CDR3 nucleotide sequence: TGTGCCAGCAGTCTAACCCCCGCGGGGGTGAACACTGAAGCTTTCTTT.